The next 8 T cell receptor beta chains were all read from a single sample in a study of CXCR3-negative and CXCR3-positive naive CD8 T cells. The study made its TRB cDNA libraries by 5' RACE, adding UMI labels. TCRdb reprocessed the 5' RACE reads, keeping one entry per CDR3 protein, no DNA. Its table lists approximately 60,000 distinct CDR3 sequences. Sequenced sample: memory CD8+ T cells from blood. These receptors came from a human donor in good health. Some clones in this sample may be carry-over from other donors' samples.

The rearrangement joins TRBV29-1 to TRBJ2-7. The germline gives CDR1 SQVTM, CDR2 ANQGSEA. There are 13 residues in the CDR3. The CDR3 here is CSVEEAGTYEQYF.

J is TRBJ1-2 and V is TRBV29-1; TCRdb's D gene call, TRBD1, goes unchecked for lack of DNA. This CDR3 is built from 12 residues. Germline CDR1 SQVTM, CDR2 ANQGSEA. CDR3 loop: CSVVEGAPGYTF. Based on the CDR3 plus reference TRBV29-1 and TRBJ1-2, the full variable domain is SAVISQKPSRDICQRGTSLTIQCQVDSQVTMMFWYRQQPGQSLTLIATANQGSEATYESGFVIDKFPISRPNLTFSTLTVSNMSPEDSSIYLCSVVEGAPGYTFGSGTRLTVV.

CDR3 loop: CASSFMDRGDQPQHF. The chain joins TRBV28 to TRBJ1-5; TCRdb picks TRBD1, but there is no DNA to check that call. The CDR3 sequence is 15 residues long. In germline, CDR1 is MDHEN, CDR2 SYDVKM.

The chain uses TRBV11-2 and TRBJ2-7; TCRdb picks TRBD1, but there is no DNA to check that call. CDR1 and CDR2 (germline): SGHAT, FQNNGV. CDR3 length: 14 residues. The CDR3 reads CASSPTGTGDEQYF.

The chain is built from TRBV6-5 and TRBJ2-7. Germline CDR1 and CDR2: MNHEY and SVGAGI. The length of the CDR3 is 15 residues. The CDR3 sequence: CASSYSSGSSYEQYF.

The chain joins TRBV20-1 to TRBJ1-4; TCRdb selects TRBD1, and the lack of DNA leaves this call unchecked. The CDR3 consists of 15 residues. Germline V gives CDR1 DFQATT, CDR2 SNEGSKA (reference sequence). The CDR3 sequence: CSARDTGDRDEKLFF.

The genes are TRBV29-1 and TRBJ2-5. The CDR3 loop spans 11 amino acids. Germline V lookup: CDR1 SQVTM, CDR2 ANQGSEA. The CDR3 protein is CSVEGLAVGNF.

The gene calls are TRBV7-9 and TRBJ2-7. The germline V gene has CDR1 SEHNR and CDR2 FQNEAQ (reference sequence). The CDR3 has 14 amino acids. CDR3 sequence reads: CASSSLESSYEQYF.